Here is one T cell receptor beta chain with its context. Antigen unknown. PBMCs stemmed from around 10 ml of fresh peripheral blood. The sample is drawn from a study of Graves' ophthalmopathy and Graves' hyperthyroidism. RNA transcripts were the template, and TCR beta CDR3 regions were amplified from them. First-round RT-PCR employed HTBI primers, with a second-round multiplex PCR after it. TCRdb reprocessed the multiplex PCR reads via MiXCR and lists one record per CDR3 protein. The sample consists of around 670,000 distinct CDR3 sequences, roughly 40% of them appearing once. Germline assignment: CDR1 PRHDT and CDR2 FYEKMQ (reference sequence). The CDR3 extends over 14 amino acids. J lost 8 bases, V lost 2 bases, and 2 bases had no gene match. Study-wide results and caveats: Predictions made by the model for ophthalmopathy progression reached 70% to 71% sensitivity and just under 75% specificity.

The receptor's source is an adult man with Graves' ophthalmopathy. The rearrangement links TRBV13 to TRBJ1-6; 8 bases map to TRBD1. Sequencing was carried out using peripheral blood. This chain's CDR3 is CASSLMTGDSPLHF. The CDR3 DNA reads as TGTGCCAGCAGCTTAATGACAGGGGATTCACCCCTCCACTTT.